This T cell receptor (beta chain) was captured by sequencing in a study of blood T cell repertoires in COVID-19. About the research overall: Acute-phase and convalescent COVID-19 samples originated in the United States, Italy and Spain. T cells, B-cell-depleted T cells, or PBMCs provided the cDNA or gDNA that served as material.

Original processing notes: Amplifying reference gene primers gave estimates of nucleated cell counts. Repertoires were generated with immunoSEQ multiplex PCR, while TCRdb's copy carries only in-frame clones and drops some. From that table come the V and J calls and clone size; the DNA was used to work out D and trimming. The data contain hundreds of thousands of clones, roughly 90% of them seen just once; the ten biggest clones take up 0.7%. This CDR3 has 16 residues. V lost 1 base and J 1 base, leaving 9 bases between the germline ends. The germline CDR1 and CDR2 sequences are SGHKS and YYEKEE (reference sequence).

The chain joins TRBV5-5 to TRBJ1-6; D gene unclear. The sequencing sample was made of peripheral blood. The source of this sequence is a human donor in a cohort sampled during active COVID-19. CDR3 residues: CASSLSEGSYNSPLHF. The CDR3 nucleotides read TGTGCCAGCAGCTTGAGCGAAGGATCCTATAATTCACCCCTCCACTTT. Full variable domain (remainder filled in from reference TRBV5-5 and TRBJ1-6): DAGVTQSPTHLIKTRGQQVTLRCSPISGHKSVSWYQQVLGQGPQFIFQYYEKEERGRGNFPDRFSARQFPNYSSELNVNALLLGDSALYLCASSLSEGSYNSPLHFGNGTRLTVT.